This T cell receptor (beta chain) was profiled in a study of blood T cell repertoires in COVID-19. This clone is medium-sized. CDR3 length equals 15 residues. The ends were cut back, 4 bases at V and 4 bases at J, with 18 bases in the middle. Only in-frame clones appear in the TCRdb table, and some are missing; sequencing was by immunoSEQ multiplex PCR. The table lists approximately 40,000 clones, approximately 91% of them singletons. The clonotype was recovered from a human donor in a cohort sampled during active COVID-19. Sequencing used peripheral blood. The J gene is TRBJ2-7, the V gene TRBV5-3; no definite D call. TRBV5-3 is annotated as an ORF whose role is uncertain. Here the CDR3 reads CARSPQSRSFYEQYF. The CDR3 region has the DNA TGTGCCAGAAGCCCCCAGTCACGTTCCTTTTACGAGCAGTACTTC.